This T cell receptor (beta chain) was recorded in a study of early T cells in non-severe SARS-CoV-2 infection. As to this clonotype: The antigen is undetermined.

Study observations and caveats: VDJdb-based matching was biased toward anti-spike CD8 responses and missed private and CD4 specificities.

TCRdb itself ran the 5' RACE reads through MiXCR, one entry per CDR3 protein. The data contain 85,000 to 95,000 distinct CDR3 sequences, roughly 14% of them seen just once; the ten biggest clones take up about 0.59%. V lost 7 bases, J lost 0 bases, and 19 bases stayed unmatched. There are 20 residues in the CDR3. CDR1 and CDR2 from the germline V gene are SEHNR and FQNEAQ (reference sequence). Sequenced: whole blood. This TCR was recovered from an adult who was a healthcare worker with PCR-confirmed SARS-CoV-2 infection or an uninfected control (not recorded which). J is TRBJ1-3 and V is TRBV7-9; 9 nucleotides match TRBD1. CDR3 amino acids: CASTPGQPGQGIPSGNTIYF. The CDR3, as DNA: TGTGCCAGCACCCCTGGGCAGCCGGGACAGGGTATTCCCTCTGGAAACACCATATATTTT.